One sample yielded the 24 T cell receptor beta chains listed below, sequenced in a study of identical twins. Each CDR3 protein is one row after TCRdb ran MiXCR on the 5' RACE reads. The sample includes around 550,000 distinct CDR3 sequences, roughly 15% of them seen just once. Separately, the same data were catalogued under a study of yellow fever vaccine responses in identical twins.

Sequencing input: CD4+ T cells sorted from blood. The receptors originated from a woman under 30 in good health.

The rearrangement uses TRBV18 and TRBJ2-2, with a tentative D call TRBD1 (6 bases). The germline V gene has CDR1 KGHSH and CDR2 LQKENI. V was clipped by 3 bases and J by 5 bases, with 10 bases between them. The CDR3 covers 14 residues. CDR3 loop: CASSPRDITGELFF. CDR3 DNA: TGTGCCAGCTCACCGAGGGACATTACCGGGGAGCTGTTTTTT. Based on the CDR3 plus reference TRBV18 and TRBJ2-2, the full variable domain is NAGVMQNPRHLVRRRGQEARLRCSPMKGHSHVYWYRQLPEEGLKFMVYLQKENIIDESGMPKERFSAEFPKEGPSILRIQQVVRGDSAAYFCASSPRDITGELFFGEGSRLTVL.

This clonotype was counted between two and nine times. CDR3 amino acids: CASSQDLWGSGGANTQYF. The CDR3 coding sequence is TGTGCCAGCAGCCAAGATCTATGGGGTAGCGGGGGGGCAAATACGCAGTATTTT. The chain employs TRBV4-2 and TRBJ2-3, with 11 positions matching TRBD2. Germline-derived CDR1 and CDR2 are LGHNA and YNFKEQ. The junction had 12 bases not matched to a gene; V was cut back by 0 bases and J by 7 bases. This CDR3 is 18 amino acids long.

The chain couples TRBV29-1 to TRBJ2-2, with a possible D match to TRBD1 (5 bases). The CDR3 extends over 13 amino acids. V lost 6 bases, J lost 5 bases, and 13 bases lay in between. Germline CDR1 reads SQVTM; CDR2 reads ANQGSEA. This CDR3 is CSVGDLGTGELFF. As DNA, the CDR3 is TGCAGCGTAGGGGATCTGGGGACCGGGGAGCTGTTTTTT.

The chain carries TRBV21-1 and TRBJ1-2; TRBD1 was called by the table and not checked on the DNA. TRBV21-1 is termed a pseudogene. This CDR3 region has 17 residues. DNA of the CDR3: TGTGCCAGCAGCAAAGGGGGGGAAAGGGGAGGTGACTATGGCTACACCTTC. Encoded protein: CASSKGGERGGDYGYTF.

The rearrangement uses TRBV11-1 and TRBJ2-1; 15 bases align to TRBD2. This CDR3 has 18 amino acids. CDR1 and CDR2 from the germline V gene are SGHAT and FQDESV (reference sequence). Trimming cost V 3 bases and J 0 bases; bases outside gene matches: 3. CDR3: CASSLGTSGGPSYNEQFF. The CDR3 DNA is TGTGCCAGCAGCTTGGGGACTAGCGGGGGGCCCTCCTACAATGAGCAGTTCTTC.

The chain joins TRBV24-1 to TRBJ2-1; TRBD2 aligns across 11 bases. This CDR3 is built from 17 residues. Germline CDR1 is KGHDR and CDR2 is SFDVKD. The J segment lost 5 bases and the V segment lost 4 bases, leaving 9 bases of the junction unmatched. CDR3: CATSDPGPGLADNEQFF. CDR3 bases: TGTGCCACCAGTGACCCTGGGCCGGGACTAGCGGACAATGAGCAGTTCTTC.

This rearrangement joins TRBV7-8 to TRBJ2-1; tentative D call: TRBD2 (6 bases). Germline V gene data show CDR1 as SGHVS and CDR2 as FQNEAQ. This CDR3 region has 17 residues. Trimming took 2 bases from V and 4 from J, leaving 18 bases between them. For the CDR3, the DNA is TGTGCCAGCAGCTTACGTTTGTCGGGGGTGGGTTACAATGAGCAGTTCTTC. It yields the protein CASSLRLSGVGYNEQFF.

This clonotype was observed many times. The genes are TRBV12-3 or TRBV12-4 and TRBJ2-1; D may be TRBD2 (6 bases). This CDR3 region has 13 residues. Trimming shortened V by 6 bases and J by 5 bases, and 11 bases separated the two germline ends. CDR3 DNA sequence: TGTGCCAGCAGACCGGGACTCGACAATGAGCAGTTCTTC. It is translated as CASRPGLDNEQFF.

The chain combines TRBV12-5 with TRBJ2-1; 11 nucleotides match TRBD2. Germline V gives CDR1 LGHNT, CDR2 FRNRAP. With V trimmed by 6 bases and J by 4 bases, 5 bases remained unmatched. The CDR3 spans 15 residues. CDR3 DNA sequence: TGTGCTAGTGGGGGGACTAGCGGTTTTTACAATGAGCAGTTCTTC. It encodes CASGGTSGFYNEQFF.

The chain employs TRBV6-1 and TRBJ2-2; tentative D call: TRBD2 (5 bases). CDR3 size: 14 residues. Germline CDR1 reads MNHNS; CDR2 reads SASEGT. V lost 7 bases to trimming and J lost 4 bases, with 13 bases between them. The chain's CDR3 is CASTEASFTGELFF. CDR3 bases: TGTGCCAGCACGGAGGCTAGCTTCACCGGGGAGCTGTTTTTT.

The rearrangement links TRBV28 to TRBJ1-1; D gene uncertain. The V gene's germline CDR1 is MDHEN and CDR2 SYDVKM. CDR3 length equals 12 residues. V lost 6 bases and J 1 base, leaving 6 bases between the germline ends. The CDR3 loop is CASRQRNTEAFF. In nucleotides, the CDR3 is TGTGCCAGCAGGCAAAGGAACACTGAAGCTTTCTTT.

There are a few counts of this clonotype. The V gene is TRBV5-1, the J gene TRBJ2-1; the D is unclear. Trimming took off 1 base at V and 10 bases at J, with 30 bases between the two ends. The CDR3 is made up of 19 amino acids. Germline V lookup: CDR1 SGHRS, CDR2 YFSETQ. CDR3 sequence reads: CASSLFPLLNSERAREQFF. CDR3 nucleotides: TGCGCCAGCAGCTTGTTCCCCCTCCTGAACAGCGAACGGGCAAGGGAGCAGTTCTTC.

This CDR3 is CSVGNSYNEQFF. The CDR3 DNA reads TGCAGCGTTGGCAACTCCTACAATGAGCAGTTCTTC. The J gene is TRBJ2-1, the V gene TRBV29-1; D is uncertain. With 4 bases removed from V and 0 bases from J, the gap between germline ends came to 4 bases. This CDR3 has 12 residues. The germline CDR1 and CDR2 sequences are SQVTM and ANQGSEA.

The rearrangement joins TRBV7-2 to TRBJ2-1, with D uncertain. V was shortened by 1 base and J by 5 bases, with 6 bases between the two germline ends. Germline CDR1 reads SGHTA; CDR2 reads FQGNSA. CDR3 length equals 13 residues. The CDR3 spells CASSLGTHNEQFF. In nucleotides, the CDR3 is TGTGCCAGCAGCTTAGGGACCCACAATGAGCAGTTCTTC.

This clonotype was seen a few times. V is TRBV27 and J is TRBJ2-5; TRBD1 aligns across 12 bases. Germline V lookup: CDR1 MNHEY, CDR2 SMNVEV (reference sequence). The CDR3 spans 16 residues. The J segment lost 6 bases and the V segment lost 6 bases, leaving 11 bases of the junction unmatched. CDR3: CASSQAGTGGGKTQYF. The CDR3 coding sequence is TGTGCCAGCAGCCAAGCCGGGACAGGGGGCGGGAAGACCCAGTACTTC.

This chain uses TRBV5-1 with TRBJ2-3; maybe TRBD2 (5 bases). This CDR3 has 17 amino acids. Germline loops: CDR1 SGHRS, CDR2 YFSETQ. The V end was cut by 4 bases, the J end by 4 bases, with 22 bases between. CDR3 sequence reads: CASSADPGMRVADTQYF. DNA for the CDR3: TGCGCCAGCAGCGCGGACCCCGGTATGCGGGTTGCAGATACGCAGTATTTT. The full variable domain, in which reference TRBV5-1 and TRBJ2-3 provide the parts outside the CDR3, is KAGVTQTPRYLIKTRGQQVTLSCSPISGHRSVSWYQQTPGQGLQFLFEYFSETQRNKGNFPGRFSGRQFSNSRSEMNVSTLELGDSALYLCASSADPGMRVADTQYFGPGTRLTVL.

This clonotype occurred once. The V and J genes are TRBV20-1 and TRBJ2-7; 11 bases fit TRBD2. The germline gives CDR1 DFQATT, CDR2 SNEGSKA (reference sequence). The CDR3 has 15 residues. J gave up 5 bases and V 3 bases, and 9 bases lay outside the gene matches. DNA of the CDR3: TGCAGTGCTAGGTCTCTGACTAGCGGGACGCACGAGCAGTACTTC. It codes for CSARSLTSGTHEQYF.

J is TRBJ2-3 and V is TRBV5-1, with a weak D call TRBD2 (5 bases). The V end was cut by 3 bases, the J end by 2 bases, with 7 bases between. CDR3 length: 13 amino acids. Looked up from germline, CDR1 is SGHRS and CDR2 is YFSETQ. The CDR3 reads CASSSDFTDTQYF. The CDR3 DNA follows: TGCGCCAGCAGCTCGGACTTCACAGATACGCAGTATTTT.

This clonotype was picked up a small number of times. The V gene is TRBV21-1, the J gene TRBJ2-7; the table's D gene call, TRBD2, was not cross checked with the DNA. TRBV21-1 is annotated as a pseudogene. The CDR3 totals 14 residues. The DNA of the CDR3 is TGTGCCAGCAGCAGGTTCGGCAGGGCCTACGAGCAGTACGTC. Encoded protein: CASSRFGRAYEQYV.

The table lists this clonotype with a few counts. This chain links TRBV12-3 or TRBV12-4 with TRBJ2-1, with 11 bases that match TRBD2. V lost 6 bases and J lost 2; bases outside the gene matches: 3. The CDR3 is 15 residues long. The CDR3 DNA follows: TGTGCCAGCAGGATAGCGGGAGGGCCCTACAATGAGCAGTTCTTC. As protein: CASRIAGGPYNEQFF.

Written as DNA, the CDR3 is TGCGCCAGCACCGCGTGGGCGCAACGATCACCCCTCCACTTT. Protein: CASTAWAQRSPLHF. This chain joins TRBV10-2 and TRBJ1-6; D remains ambiguous. This CDR3 is 14 amino acids long. Germline-derived CDR1 and CDR2 are WSHSY and SAAADI. The V gene lost 7 bases and the J gene lost 10 bases, with 17 bases spanning the gap.

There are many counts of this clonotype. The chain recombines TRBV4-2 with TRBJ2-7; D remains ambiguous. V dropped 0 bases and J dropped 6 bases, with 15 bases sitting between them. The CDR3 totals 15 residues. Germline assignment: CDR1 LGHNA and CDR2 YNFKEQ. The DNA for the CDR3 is TGTGCCAGCAGCCAAGATTCGGGCTTCATCGGCGAGCAGTACTTC. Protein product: CASSQDSGFIGEQYF.

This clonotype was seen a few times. The CDR3 reads CASSQGDRGPWQPQHF. As DNA, the CDR3 is TGCGCCAGCAGCCAAGGGGACAGGGGGCCCTGGCAGCCCCAGCATTTT. The rearrangement uses TRBV4-1 and TRBJ1-5, with 12 bases that match TRBD1. J gave up 7 bases and V 1 base, and 5 bases lay outside the gene matches. The germline gives CDR1 MGHRA, CDR2 YSYEKL. This CDR3 comprises 16 residues.

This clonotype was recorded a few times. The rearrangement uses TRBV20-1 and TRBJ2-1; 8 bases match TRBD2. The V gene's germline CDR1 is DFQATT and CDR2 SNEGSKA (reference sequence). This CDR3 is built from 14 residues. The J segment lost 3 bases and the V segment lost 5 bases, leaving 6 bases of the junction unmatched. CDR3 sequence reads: CSAGSGTGYNEQFF. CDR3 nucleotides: TGCAGTGCTGGTAGCGGGACCGGCTACAATGAGCAGTTCTTC.